These 20 T cell receptor beta chains share one sample of origin, sequenced in a study of blood T cell repertoires in COVID-19. TCRdb's copy holds only in-frame clones and misses some; the assay was immunoSEQ multiplex PCR. The top ten hold around 3.8% of the sample, which has some 130,000 clones, around 90% seen once. Material: peripheral blood. Every receptor here comes from a man aged 45-65 years with active COVID-19.

The chain is built from TRBV2 and TRBJ2-1; possibly TRBD2 for D (5 bases). The germline CDR1 and CDR2 sequences are SNHLY and FYNNEI. Deletions cut 11 bases from V and 7 bases from J, with 15 bases between. The CDR3 contains 12 residues. The CDR3 DNA follows: TGTGCCGTCAAACCCGGGGTGAATGAGCAGTTCTTC. It specifies CAVKPGVNEQFF.

A single count supports this clone. The chain uses TRBV24-1 and TRBJ1-2; D remains ambiguous. V dropped 2 bases and J dropped 3 bases, with 6 bases sitting between them. The CDR3 is made up of 13 amino acids. In germline, CDR1 is KGHDR, CDR2 SFDVKD. The CDR3 region is CATSDSGYYGYTF. The CDR3, as DNA: TGTGCCACCAGTGATTCGGGGTACTATGGCTACACCTTC.

This clone was picked up one time. The rearrangement uses TRBV14 and TRBJ2-7; 12 bases line up with TRBD2. The ends lost 4 bases at V and 2 bases at J; junction bases unmatched: 9. Germline lookup yields CDR1 SGHDN and CDR2 FVKESK. This CDR3 region has 17 residues. The CDR3 is CASSLLRLAGAPYEQYV. Written as DNA, the CDR3 is TGTGCCAGCAGCCTCTTGCGACTAGCGGGAGCCCCCTACGAGCAGTACGTC.

V and J are TRBV5-1 and TRBJ2-1; 8 positions match TRBD2. This CDR3 has 15 amino acids. Looked up from germline, CDR1 is SGHRS and CDR2 is YFSETQ. V was pared by 0 bases and J by 6 bases, with 5 bases of the junction left unmatched. The CDR3 reads CASSLEGLGRNEQFF. As DNA, the CDR3 is TGCGCCAGCAGCTTGGAGGGACTAGGACGCAATGAGCAGTTCTTC.

The chain links TRBV29-1 to TRBJ2-2, with a possible D match to TRBD1 (6 bases). The CDR3 has 14 residues. CDR1 is SQVTM and CDR2 is ANQGSEA in the germline V gene. The V end lost 4 bases, the J end lost 1 base, and 10 bases lay between the germline ends. CDR3 amino acids: CSVGRTVNTGELFF. CDR3 in DNA: TGCAGCGTTGGCCGGACAGTGAACACCGGGGAGCTGTTTTTT.

The chain is built from TRBV10-3 and TRBJ2-7, with 7 nucleotides matching TRBD2. The CDR3 is 14 residues long. V lost 4 bases, J lost 0 bases, and 3 bases stayed unmatched. Germline loops: CDR1 ENHRY, CDR2 SYGVKD. In DNA, the CDR3 is TGTGCCATCAGTGTGGGGGGGAGCTCCTACGAGCAGTACGTC. This sequence encodes CAISVGGSSYEQYV.

J is TRBJ1-4 and V is TRBV19; D is uncertain. The V gene lost 10 bases and the J gene lost 5 bases, with 17 bases spanning the gap. Germline lookup yields CDR1 LNHDA and CDR2 SQIVND (reference sequence). This CDR3 spans 14 amino acids. CDR3 protein: CATYRPGRNEKLFF. In DNA, the CDR3 is TGTGCCACCTACCGACCGGGAAGAAATGAAAAACTGTTTTTT.

This clone was seen more than once but under ten times. The V gene is TRBV9, the J gene TRBJ2-5; D call uncertain. Looked up from germline, CDR1 is SGDLS and CDR2 is YYNGEE. V lost 0 bases, J lost 0 bases, and 6 bases lay in between. This CDR3 comprises 14 residues. In DNA, the CDR3 is TGTGCCAGCAGCGTAGAGAACTACCAAGAGACCCAGTACTTC. Residues: CASSVENYQETQYF.

This clone has a handful of counts. This chain joins TRBV12-3 or TRBV12-4 and TRBJ1-2; 9 bases are shared with TRBD1. This CDR3 region has 13 residues. V shed 7 bases, J shed 4 bases, and the junction held 4 bases outside the gene matches. The CDR3 loop reads CASTQTGGYGYTF. The CDR3 nucleotides are TGTGCCAGCACCCAGACAGGGGGCTATGGCTACACCTTC.

This sequence joins TRBV5-1 and TRBJ2-3, with 11 bases matching TRBD2. The CDR3 totals 16 residues. The germline gives CDR1 SGHRS, CDR2 YFSETQ. V lost 5 bases and J lost 7; bases outside the gene matches: 12. This CDR3 is CASSLDPGTSGNTQYF. CDR3 nucleotides: TGCGCCAGCAGTCTAGATCCCGGGACTAGCGGAAATACGCAGTATTTT.

The count of this clone is one. CDR3 bases: TGTGCCAGCAGCTTCACCCCCGGGACTACCCAGTACAATGAGCAGTTCTTC. Protein: CASSFTPGTTQYNEQFF. This sequence joins TRBV5-4 and TRBJ2-1; 7 bases agree with TRBD2. The CDR3 spans 17 residues. J lost 4 bases, V lost 2 bases, and 12 bases had no gene match. Germline CDR1 is SGHNT and CDR2 is YYREEE (reference sequence). The complete variable domain, with remaining parts taken from reference TRBV5-4 and TRBJ2-1, reads ETGVTQSPTHLIKTRGQQVTLRCSSQSGHNTVSWYQQALGQGPQFIFQYYREEENGRGNFPPRFSGLQFPNYSSELNVNALELDDSALYLCASSFTPGTTQYNEQFFGPGTRLTVL.

The gene calls are TRBV19 and TRBJ2-1; D possibly corresponds to TRBD1 (6 bases). The CDR3 length is 15 residues. Trimming left V 2 bases short and J 1 base short, with 9 bases between. Germline-derived CDR1 and CDR2 are LNHDA and SQIVND (reference sequence). CDR3 sequence reads: CASSILDSSYNEQFF. In DNA, the CDR3 is TGTGCCAGTAGTATACTGGACAGTTCCTACAATGAGCAGTTCTTC.

The V gene is TRBV29-1, the J gene TRBJ2-1; 9 bases map to TRBD1. With V trimmed by 5 bases and J by 4 bases, 3 bases remained unmatched. Germline V gene sequence: CDR1 SQVTM, CDR2 ANQGSEA. This CDR3 comprises 13 residues. The CDR3 loop is CSVRDRVYNEQFF. Written as DNA, the CDR3 is TGCAGCGTTCGGGACAGGGTTTACAATGAGCAGTTCTTC.

The V gene is TRBV4-2, the J gene TRBJ2-7, with a tentative D call TRBD1 (5 bases). Trimming shortened V by 2 bases and J by 3 bases, and 8 bases separated the two germline ends. The CDR3 covers 13 residues. Germline loops: CDR1 LGHNA, CDR2 YNFKEQ. The CDR3 DNA follows: TGTGCCAGCAGCCAACAGGGAAGCTACGAGCAGTACTTC. Protein sequence: CASSQQGSYEQYF.

The rearrangement joins TRBV10-1 to TRBJ2-1, with D maybe TRBD2 (6 bases). This CDR3 is 16 amino acids long. CDR1 is WNHNN and CDR2 is SYGVQD in the germline V gene (reference sequence). Deletions cut 5 bases from V and 7 bases from J, with 21 bases between. The CDR3 bases are TGCGCCAGCAGTCCGCTCGGCGGGGATATCCTAAATGAGCAGTTCTTC. Amino acid sequence: CASSPLGGDILNEQFF.

The rearrangement links TRBV5-1 to TRBJ2-3; possible D gene TRBD2, 6 bases. Between the trimmed V and J ends, which lost 2 bases and 0 bases, there was a span of 10 bases. Germline assignment: CDR1 SGHRS and CDR2 YFSETQ. The CDR3 runs 15 residues. The CDR3 DNA reads TGCGCCAGCAGCTTTGGAGGGAAAAGCACAGATACGCAGTATTTT. Its protein product is CASSFGGKSTDTQYF.

The rearrangement links TRBV5-1 to TRBJ2-6, with TRBD1 identical over 8 bases. The germline V gene has CDR1 SGHRS and CDR2 YFSETQ. Trimming took 2 bases from V and 2 from J; bases not matched to a gene: 9. The CDR3 is 18 amino acids. CDR3 sequence: CASSLIFQGAAGANVLTF. The DNA of the CDR3 is TGCGCCAGCAGCTTAATCTTTCAGGGGGCGGCTGGGGCCAACGTCCTGACTTTC.

The V gene is TRBV2, the J gene TRBJ1-1; 11 nucleotides match TRBD1. V shed 0 bases, J shed 10 bases, and the junction held 7 bases outside the gene matches. The CDR3 covers 15 residues. Germline lookup yields CDR1 SNHLY and CDR2 FYNNEI. The CDR3 is CASSEAGQGARIAFF. The CDR3 region has the DNA TGTGCCAGCAGTGAAGCCGGACAGGGGGCGCGGATAGCTTTCTTT. Looking up the rest from reference TRBV2 and TRBJ1-1 gives the full variable domain: EPEVTQTPSHQVTQMGQEVILRCVPISNHLYFYWYRQILGQKVEFLVSFYNNEISEKSEIFDDQFSVERPDGSNFTLKIRSTKLEDSAMYFCASSEAGQGARIAFFGQGTRLTVV.

The chain employs TRBV5-1 and TRBJ1-3; D perhaps matches TRBD1 (6 bases). Trimming pared 5 bases from V and 6 bases from J, leaving 18 bases between. The CDR3 spans 15 residues. CDR1 is SGHRS and CDR2 is YFSETQ in the germline V gene. In DNA, the CDR3 is TGCGCCAGCAGACCTGGTTCGACAGGCTCAAACACCATATATTTT. Encoded protein: CASRPGSTGSNTIYF.

The chain carries TRBV5-1 and TRBJ2-7; perhaps TRBD1 as D (6 bases). Trimming removed 0 bases from V and 3 bases from J, with 13 bases in between. The CDR3 sequence is 15 residues long. Per the germline V gene, CDR1 is SGHRS and CDR2 is YFSETQ. The DNA of the CDR3 is TGCGCCAGCAGCTTGGGGGTGACAGGCGGCTACGAGCAGTACTTC. It yields the protein CASSLGVTGGYEQYF.